Below, one TCR beta chain is given with its context. TCR beta sequencing covered blood CD8+ and CD4+ T cells. Both CD4+ and CD8+ T cells were negatively isolated, and TEMRA cells underwent FACS enrichment. With random hexamers, about 0.45 to 1 ug RNA was reverse transcribed. TCRdb re-derived calls from the immunoSEQ multiplex PCR reads in MiXCR, one entry per CDR3 protein. This sample has about 210,000 distinct CDR3 sequences, with 95% found just once. The CDR3 contains 15 residues. The germline V gene has CDR1 DFQATT and CDR2 SNEGSKA (reference sequence). Trimming removed 2 bases at V and 6 bases at J, with 17 bases between. These data originate in a study of CD8 T cells in Susac syndrome.

The sample comprised CD4+ T cells from PBMCs. The rearrangement links TRBV20-1 to TRBJ2-4; unclear D gene. The clonotype originates from a human donor in good health. This chain's CDR3 is CSARNGRTMGNIQYF. The CDR3 nucleotides read TGCAGTGCTAGAAATGGCAGAACTATGGGAAACATTCAGTACTTC.